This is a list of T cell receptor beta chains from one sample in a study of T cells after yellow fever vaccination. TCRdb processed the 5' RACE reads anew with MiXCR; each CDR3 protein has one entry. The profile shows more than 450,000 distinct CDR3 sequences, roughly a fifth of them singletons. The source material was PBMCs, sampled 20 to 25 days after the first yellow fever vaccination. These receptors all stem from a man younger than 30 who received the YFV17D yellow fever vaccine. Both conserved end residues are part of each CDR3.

CDR3aa: CASTPREAKNIQYF
v_gene: TRBV28
j_gene: TRBJ2-4

CDR3aa: CASSPFGMNTEAFF
v_gene: TRBV4-1
j_gene: TRBJ1-1

CDR3aa: CASSPTTGTVNSPLHF
v_gene: TRBV9
j_gene: TRBJ1-6

CDR3aa: CASSQAYAGTGYGSNYGYTF
v_gene: TRBV4-1
j_gene: TRBJ1-2

CDR3aa: CASSLPRIRSEKLFF
v_gene: TRBV5-8
j_gene: TRBJ1-4

CDR3aa: CASNLNYDRTGYTF
v_gene: TRBV7-9
j_gene: TRBJ1-2

CDR3aa: CASSYWLAGGQETQYF
v_gene: TRBV6-5
j_gene: TRBJ2-5

CDR3aa: CSAASTSGAQETQYF
v_gene: TRBV20-1
j_gene: TRBJ2-5

CDR3aa: CASSATSARGVYGYTF
v_gene: TRBV9
j_gene: TRBJ1-2

CDR3aa: CASSAGQGLNSPLHF
v_gene: TRBV9
j_gene: TRBJ1-6

CDR3aa: CAISSTGQTDTQYF
v_gene: TRBV10-3
j_gene: TRBJ2-3

CDR3aa: CASSLGGTGGRTEAFF
v_gene: TRBV5-6
j_gene: TRBJ1-1

CDR3aa: CATSRAPSGGQPQHF
v_gene: TRBV15
j_gene: TRBJ1-5

CDR3aa: CASSYLGQGPRGEQFF
v_gene: TRBV6-2/TRBV6-3
j_gene: TRBJ2-1

CDR3aa: CASSLNEGAVNEQFF
v_gene: TRBV7-2
j_gene: TRBJ2-1

CDR3aa: CASKWGGINTEAFF
v_gene: TRBV5-6
j_gene: TRBJ1-1

CDR3aa: CASSPLGNSGNQPQHF
v_gene: TRBV27
j_gene: TRBJ1-5

CDR3aa: CASSFDTGAPGYTF
v_gene: TRBV7-2
j_gene: TRBJ1-2

CDR3aa: CASSWGNLITGYNEQFF
v_gene: TRBV5-7
j_gene: TRBJ2-1

CDR3aa: CASSLEVEGTQYF
v_gene: TRBV5-1
j_gene: TRBJ2-5